These 29 T cell receptor beta chains came from one sample sequenced in a study of cytotoxic CD8 clonotypes in ibrutinib-treated CLL. Profiled with immunoSEQ multiplex PCR; TCRdb holds only in-frame clones, not every one. The table includes over 7,000 clones, under 85% detected once. Specimen: PBMCs, collected before ibrutinib treatment. The origin of the receptors is a human donor with chronic lymphocytic leukemia.

V usage is TRBV29-1 and J usage is TRBJ1-1; D ambiguous. Deletions cut 7 bases from V and 1 base from J, with 10 bases between. The germline V gene encodes CDR1 SQVTM and CDR2 ANQGSEA. The CDR3 has 12 residues. Here the CDR3 DNA reads TGCAGCGGCGGAAGGTGGAACACTGAAGCTTTCTTT. It yields the protein CSGGRWNTEAFF.

The chain couples TRBV19 to TRBJ2-5, with a tentative D call TRBD2 (5 bases). The CDR3 has 13 residues. CDR1 is LNHDA and CDR2 is SQIVND in the germline V gene (reference sequence). Trimming pared 9 bases from V and 4 bases from J, leaving 15 bases between. The CDR3 DNA reads TGTGCCAGCCACGGGGTAGTCCGAGAGACCCAGTACTTC. Its translation: CASHGVVRETQYF.

This clone was seen a single time. The rearrangement links TRBV5-4 to TRBJ2-7; tentative D call: TRBD1 (6 bases). CDR1 SGHNT and CDR2 YYREEE come from the germline V gene (reference sequence). CDR3 length equals 15 residues. V was pared by 2 bases and J by 4 bases, with 16 bases between. This chain's CDR3 is CASSLPRDKKYEQYF. CDR3 bases: TGTGCCAGCAGCTTACCCCGGGACAAGAAGTACGAGCAGTACTTC.

The gene calls are TRBV5-6 and TRBJ2-6; 7 bases agree with TRBD1. Germline V gene sequence: CDR1 SGHDT, CDR2 YYEEEE. After removal of 6 bases from V and 0 bases from J, the junction contained 9 bases not matched to a gene. This CDR3 is built from 17 residues. CDR3 in amino acids: CASNARGISSGANVLTF. The CDR3 nucleotides are TGTGCCAGCAATGCCAGGGGGATCAGCTCTGGGGCCAACGTCCTGACTTTC. The full variable domain, its missing parts supplied by reference TRBV5-6 and TRBJ2-6, is DAGVTQSPTHLIKTRGQQVTLRCSPKSGHDTVSWYQQALGQGPQFIFQYYEEEERQRGNFPDRFSGHQFPNYSSELNVNALLLGDSALYLCASNARGISSGANVLTFGAGSRLTVL.

The chain links TRBV14 to TRBJ1-1, with a weak D call TRBD1 (6 bases). Germline-derived CDR1 and CDR2 are SGHDN and FVKESK. The CDR3 sequence is 16 residues long. V lost 0 bases to trimming and J lost 6 bases, with 17 bases between them. As DNA, the CDR3 is TGTGCCAGCAGCCAAGATAACGGGGGGCGGGGATCTGAAGCTTTCTTT. Amino acids: CASSQDNGGRGSEAFF. The complete variable domain, with remaining parts taken from reference TRBV14 and TRBJ1-1, reads EAGVTQFPSHSVIEKGQTVTLRCDPISGHDNLYWYRRVMGKEIKFLLHFVKESKQDESGMPNNRFLAERTGGTYSTLKVQPAELEDSGVYFCASSQDNGGRGSEAFFGQGTRLTVV.

V and J are TRBV11-3 and TRBJ2-3, with D uncertain. The germline V and J ends were trimmed by 1 base and 2 bases, with 4 bases remaining between them. The CDR3 is 13 amino acids. Germline V CDR1 and CDR2: SGHNT, YENEEA. The chain's CDR3 is CASSLGNTDTQYF. In nucleotides, the CDR3 is TGTGCCAGCAGCTTAGGTAACACAGATACGCAGTATTTT. The full variable domain, completed using reference TRBV11-3 and TRBJ2-3, is EAGVVQSPRYKIIEKKQPVAFWCNPISGHNTLYWYLQNLGQGPELLIRYENEEAVDDSQLPKDRFSAERLKGVDSTLKIQPAELGDSAVYLCASSLGNTDTQYFGPGTRLTVL.

The J gene is TRBJ1-2, the V gene TRBV11-2; 9 nucleotides align to TRBD1. The junction had 5 bases not matched to a gene; V was cut back by 5 bases and J by 4 bases. The CDR3 sequence is 14 residues long. Germline assignment: CDR1 SGHAT and CDR2 FQNNGV. The CDR3 DNA follows: TGTGCCAGCAGCGACGGGACAGGGTTCTATGGCTACACCTTC. It translates to CASSDGTGFYGYTF.

The sample holds a few counts of this clone. The V and J genes are TRBV28 and TRBJ2-7; 9 bases fit TRBD1. The germline gives CDR1 MDHEN, CDR2 SYDVKM. The trim removed 6 bases at V and 2 bases at J, leaving 2 bases unmatched. The CDR3 spans 13 residues. CDR3 bases: TGTGCCAGCAGGGACAGGGGCCCCTACGAGCAGTACTTC. Its protein product is CASRDRGPYEQYF.

The rearrangement uses TRBV11-3 and TRBJ1-1; D unclear. The V and J ends lost 5 bases and 3 bases respectively, with 10 bases between them. Germline lookup yields CDR1 SGHNT and CDR2 YENEEA. There are 13 residues in the CDR3. The CDR3 coding sequence is TGTGCCAGCAGCCGGACCGTTGACACTGAAGCTTTCTTT. Protein product: CASSRTVDTEAFF.

The chain carries TRBV6-5 and TRBJ2-6; TRBD1 might be the D (5 bases). Germline V gene lookup returns CDR1 MNHEY and CDR2 SVGAGI. V was clipped by 2 bases and J by 4 bases, with 12 bases between them. The CDR3 spans 16 residues. Here the CDR3 DNA reads TGTGCCAGCAGTTACCCTAGAAAGGGGGGGGCCAACGTCCTGACTTTC. Protein: CASSYPRKGGANVLTF.

V gene TRBV5-3 combines with J gene TRBJ1-5; 7 nucleotides agree with TRBD1. TRBV5-3 has ORF status, its function being uncertain. V gave up 4 bases and J gave up 0 bases; unmatched junction bases: 16. The CDR3 is made up of 19 amino acids. The chain's CDR3 is CARSLNRDRRLYSNQPQHF. In nucleotides, the CDR3 is TGTGCCAGAAGCCTAAACCGGGACAGACGCCTTTATAGCAATCAGCCCCAGCATTTT.

The rearrangement links TRBV10-3 to TRBJ2-5; D possibly corresponds to TRBD1 (5 bases). The CDR3 sequence is 13 residues long. Germline V lookup: CDR1 ENHRY, CDR2 SYGVKD. V shed 2 bases and J shed 7 bases, with 11 bases lying between them. The CDR3 sequence is CAISEVGAGTQYF. The DNA of the CDR3 is TGTGCCATCAGTGAGGTTGGGGCCGGGACCCAGTACTTC.

The chain recombines TRBV11-3 with TRBJ2-2; 11 nucleotides match TRBD2. V shed 4 bases and J 0 bases; nucleotides not matched to a gene: 7. The CDR3 is 18 amino acids. CDR1 is SGHNT and CDR2 is YENEEA in the germline V gene. This CDR3 is CASSSRMTSGANTGELFF. For the CDR3, the DNA is TGTGCCAGCAGCTCCCGAATGACTAGCGGGGCGAACACCGGGGAGCTGTTTTTT.

V and J are TRBV28 and TRBJ2-2; 10 bases fit TRBD1. There are 19 residues in the CDR3. Germline V gene lookup returns CDR1 MDHEN and CDR2 SYDVKM. V lost 6 bases and J lost 4; bases outside the gene matches: 17. CDR3 loop: CASSTPPPDRGQGTGELFF. The CDR3 region has the DNA TGTGCCAGCAGCACTCCCCCCCCTGACAGGGGGCAGGGCACCGGGGAGCTGTTTTTT.

The chain links TRBV7-3 to TRBJ2-1; 11 bases are a match to TRBD2. Germline lookup yields CDR1 SGHTA and CDR2 FQGTGA. Trimming removed 6 bases from V and 6 bases from J; junction bases left unmatched: 7. This CDR3 region has 15 residues. The CDR3 DNA sequence: TGTGCCAGCAGACAAAAGGGACTAGCGGTCAATGAGCAGTTCTTC. It specifies CASRQKGLAVNEQFF.

This chain joins TRBV5-1 and TRBJ1-6; D possibly corresponds to TRBD1 (5 bases). Deletions cut 4 bases from V and 8 bases from J, with 16 bases between. The CDR3 totals 15 residues. Germline-derived CDR1 and CDR2 are SGHRS and YFSETQ. The CDR3 DNA reads TGCGCCAGCAGCCCGTCACAGGCGGAGGATTCACCCCTCCACTTT. Amino acids: CASSPSQAEDSPLHF.

As for this clone: Other DNA sequences in the same sample also yield this CDR3. The gene calls are TRBV5-1 and TRBJ2-2, with a weak D call TRBD2 (7 bases). Looked up from germline, CDR1 is SGHRS and CDR2 is YFSETQ. CDR3 length: 15 residues. V gave up 2 bases and J gave up 4 bases, with 12 bases separating them. The CDR3 sequence: CASSFEGGGTGELFF. DNA of the CDR3: TGCGCCAGCAGCTTTGAAGGGGGGGGCACCGGGGAGCTGTTTTTT.

This chain uses TRBV29-1 with TRBJ2-3; TRBD2 matches 11 bases. The CDR3 totals 15 residues. The germline V gene has CDR1 SQVTM and CDR2 ANQGSEA. V dropped 5 bases and J dropped 0; count of bases not matched to a gene: 4. The CDR3 DNA reads TGCAGCGTTACTAGCGGGGGAGCTAGCACAGATACGCAGTATTTT. Translated, it gives CSVTSGGASTDTQYF.

The chain is built from TRBV5-4 and TRBJ2-7; either TRBD1 or TRBD2 may supply D (6 bases each). The CDR3 has 16 residues. Germline-derived CDR1 and CDR2 are SGHNT and YYREEE (reference sequence). V gave up 0 bases and J gave up 4 bases, with 17 bases separating them. The CDR3 here is CASSLGVGGGLYEQYF. The CDR3 DNA sequence: TGTGCCAGCAGCTTGGGGGTCGGGGGCGGCTTGTACGAGCAGTACTTC.

V gene TRBV6-1 combines with J gene TRBJ1-1; no clear D gene. This CDR3 has 13 residues. Trimming left V 2 bases short and J 8 bases short, with 12 bases between. Germline V lookup: CDR1 MNHNS, CDR2 SASEGT. The CDR3 DNA reads TGTGCCAGCAGTGAATGGGCAGGAGAAGAAGCTTTCTTT. Protein: CASSEWAGEEAFF.

This clone was counted a few times. The chain uses TRBV4-2 and TRBJ1-5; TRBD1 matches 7 bases. Germline-derived CDR1 and CDR2 are LGHNA and YNFKEQ. The V gene end was trimmed by 1 base and the J gene end by 2 bases; junction bases not matched to a gene: 5. This CDR3 is 16 amino acids long. The CDR3 here is CASSQASGQGNQPQHF. CDR3 sequence (DNA): TGTGCCAGCAGCCAAGCGTCAGGACAGGGCAATCAGCCCCAGCATTTT.

The chain is built from TRBV7-2 and TRBJ1-2; D gene ambiguous. Germline loops: CDR1 SGHTA, CDR2 FQGNSA. Trimming pared 3 bases from V and 8 bases from J, leaving 10 bases between. The CDR3 covers 12 residues. The CDR3 DNA reads as TGTGCCAGCAGCTTCTATACGGGGGGCTACACCTTC. As protein: CASSFYTGGYTF.

The chain combines TRBV29-1 with TRBJ2-3, with 8 positions matching TRBD1. CDR1 is SQVTM and CDR2 is ANQGSEA in the germline V gene. The CDR3 has 14 residues. V shed 4 bases, J shed 3 bases, and the junction held 6 bases outside the gene matches. In nucleotides, the CDR3 is TGCAGCGTTGCCTCAGGGGGCGGGACAGATACGCAGTATTTT. Amino acids: CSVASGGGTDTQYF.

This chain uses TRBV19 with TRBJ1-5; D unclear. Per germline, CDR1 LNHDA and CDR2 SQIVND (reference sequence). The CDR3 contains 17 residues. Trimming removed 4 bases from V and 3 bases from J, with 19 bases in between. Written as DNA, the CDR3 is TGTGCCAGTAGTAACCCTAGACTACAGTATACCAATCAGCCCCAGCATTTT. This codes for CASSNPRLQYTNQPQHF. The full variable domain, with the rest looked up from reference TRBV19 and TRBJ1-5, is DGGITQSPKYLFRKEGQNVTLSCEQNLNHDAMYWYRQDPGQGLRLIYYSQIVNDFQKGDIAEGYSVSREKKESFPLTVTSAQKNPTAFYLCASSNPRLQYTNQPQHFGDGTRLSIL.

This clone was recorded only once. Germline is not matched at one junction end, which may reflect a read error. The chain has TRBV27 and TRBJ1-2; D possibly corresponds to TRBD1 (6 bases). Germline CDR1 MNHEY, CDR2 SMNVEV (reference sequence). The length of the CDR3 is 13 residues. Written as DNA, the CDR3 is TGTGCCAGCAGTTCAGGGGCAGCGGCTTGGCCCTCATTC. Amino acid sequence: CASSSGAAAWPSF.

This chain links TRBV10-3 with TRBJ2-5; 11 nucleotides align to TRBD2. The germline CDR1 and CDR2 sequences are ENHRY and SYGVKD. Trimming cost V 4 bases and J 5 bases; bases outside gene matches: 6. The CDR3 runs to 15 residues. The CDR3 nucleotides are TGTGCCATCAGTGCCGGGACTAGCGGCCGGGAGACCCAGTACTTC. Translation gives CAISAGTSGRETQYF.

This chain uses TRBV4-3 with TRBJ2-7; D remains ambiguous. The germline V gene encodes CDR1 LGHNA and CDR2 YSLEER. The V gene lost 5 bases and the J gene lost 7 bases, with 9 bases spanning the gap. The CDR3 has 11 residues. CDR3 DNA: TGCGCCAGCAGCGATCAGAGAGAGCAGTACTTC. This encodes CASSDQREQYF.

V and J are TRBV19 and TRBJ2-2, with D tentatively TRBD1 (5 bases). In germline, CDR1 is LNHDA, CDR2 SQIVND (reference sequence). The CDR3 has 16 amino acids. V was clipped by 5 bases and J by 2 bases, with 15 bases between them. CDR3: CASSGAAGLNTGELFF. The CDR3 region has the DNA TGTGCCAGTAGTGGGGCGGCAGGTCTCAACACCGGGGAGCTGTTTTTT.

The rearrangement joins TRBV7-9 to TRBJ1-3; D call uncertain. V shed 5 bases and J shed 0 bases, with 8 bases lying between them. The germline V gene encodes CDR1 SEHNR and CDR2 FQNEAQ (reference sequence). The CDR3 sequence is 14 residues long. This CDR3 is CASSLGFSGNTIYF. The CDR3 bases are TGTGCCAGCAGCCTCGGATTCTCTGGAAACACCATATATTTT.